This is a list of T cell receptor beta chains from one sample in a study of cytomegalovirus exposure and HLA in healthy donors. Assay: immunoSEQ multiplex PCR; the TCRdb copy retains only in-frame clones and omits some. The sample contains over 100,000 clones, about 60% of which appear only once. The specimen sequenced was PBMCs. The receptor source for this set is a human donor in good health. CDR3s include the opening cysteine and the closing phenylalanine or tryptophan. D genes are given only for firm matches. The size of a clone is reported for some rows only, either as once, few or many, or as a class for expanded clones.

TRBD2	NA	TRBV10-2	TRBJ2-1	CASSESFRGGGTYNEQFF	TGCGCCAGCAGTGAGTCTTTCAGGGGCGGGGGGACCTACAATGAGCAGTTCTTC
NA	NA	TRBV10-1	TRBJ2-1	CASSDRGEQFF	TGCGCCAGCAGTGATCGCGGTGAGCAGTTCTTC
NA	NA	TRBV6-6	TRBJ2-7	CASSYDLPFYEQYF	TGTGCCAGCAGTTATGATCTTCCCTTCTACGAGCAGTACTTC
NA	NA	TRBV6-6	TRBJ1-4	CASSPRQEKLFF	TGTGCCAGCAGCCCCCGACAGGAAAAACTGTTTTTT
TRBD1	once	TRBV30	TRBJ2-7	CAWTRQGTYYEQYF	TGTGCCTGGACAAGACAGGGGACTTACTACGAGCAGTACTTC
TRBD2	few	TRBV7-9	TRBJ2-3	CASSLDPGGQTDTQYF	TGTGCCAGCAGCTTAGATCCGGGGGGGCAGACAGATACGCAGTATTTT
NA	NA	TRBV4-1	TRBJ1-2	CASSQSFGTNYGYTF	TGCGCCAGCAGCCAGTCGTTTGGGACAAACTATGGCTACACCTTC
TRBD2	NA	TRBV4-1	TRBJ2-1	CASSQASGLANNEQFF	TGCGCCAGCAGCCAAGCCAGCGGACTAGCTAACAATGAGCAGTTCTTC
NA	once	TRBV7-9	TRBJ2-1	CASSLGPDNEQFF	TGTGCCAGCAGCTTAGGGCCCGACAATGAGCAGTTCTTC
TRBD1	NA	TRBV6-4	TRBJ2-2	CASSDSRTGPGELFF	TGTGCCAGCAGTGACTCGAGGACAGGGCCCGGGGAGCTGTTTTTT
TRBD1	NA	TRBV6-5	TRBJ2-5	CASKPPTGWEETQYF	TGTGCCAGCAAACCTCCGACAGGGTGGGAAGAGACCCAGTACTTC
NA	NA	TRBV10-2	TRBJ1-4	CATRGWRATNEKLFF	TGCGCCACCCGGGGGTGGCGGGCAACTAATGAAAAACTGTTTTTT
TRBD1	NA	TRBV2	TRBJ1-4	CASSGTGGVTNEKLFF	TGTGCCAGCAGTGGAACAGGGGGCGTTACTAATGAAAAACTGTTTTTT
TRBD2	NA	TRBV7-9	TRBJ2-1	CASSLLAGGDDDEQFF	TGTGCCAGCAGCTTACTAGCGGGAGGGGATGATGATGAGCAGTTCTTC
NA	NA	TRBV11-2	TRBJ1-3	CASLKINPDSSGNTIYF	TGTGCCAGCCTAAAGATTAACCCCGACAGCTCTGGAAACACCATATATTTT
NA	NA	TRBV7-9	TRBJ2-5	CASSPRGETQYF	TGTGCCAGCTCCCCCCGGGGGGAGACCCAGTACTTC
NA	NA	TRBV28	TRBJ1-4	CASSFGGVDEKLFF	TGTGCCAGCAGTTTCGGGGGGGTGGATGAAAAACTGTTTTTT
TRBD1	few	TRBV30	TRBJ2-7	CAWTFDRGPFEQYF	TGTGCCTGGACCTTTGACAGGGGGCCCTTCGAGCAGTACTTC
NA	NA	TRBV2	TRBJ1-2	CASRDSGTRNYGYTF	TGTGCCAGCAGGGATTCCGGGACAAGGAACTATGGCTACACCTTC
NA	NA	TRBV7-8	TRBJ2-1	CASSSLAGAYNEQFF	TGTGCCAGCAGCTCATTAGCCGGAGCCTACAATGAGCAGTTCTTC
TRBD1	NA	TRBV29-1	TRBJ2-3	CSVDRGVGTDTQYF	TGCAGCGTAGACAGGGGTGTCGGCACAGATACGCAGTATTTT
NA	NA	TRBV11-2	TRBJ2-7	CASSLEVGRQYEQYF	TGTGCCAGCAGCTTAGAGGTCGGGAGACAGTACGAGCAGTACTTC
NA	NA	TRBV19	TRBJ2-2	CASTGQNTGELFF	TGTGCCAGTACTGGACAGAACACCGGGGAGCTGTTTTTT
TRBD1	NA	TRBV4-1	TRBJ2-1	CASRRQTGLKAAADEQFF	TGCGCCAGCAGACGACAGACAGGGCTGAAAGCCGCGGCCGATGAGCAGTTCTTC
TRBD2	NA	TRBV10-1	TRBJ2-5	CARKSAGTSGKETQYF	TGCGCCAGGAAATCCGCGGGGACTAGCGGGAAAGAGACCCAGTACTTC